This TCR beta chain was obtained from a study of blood T cell repertoires in COVID-19. The protocol was immunoSEQ multiplex PCR, while the TCRdb copy is restricted to in-frame clones and leaves out a portion. The data show about 59,000 clones, roughly four fifths seen once. The CDR3 contains 12 residues. From germline, CDR1 is SGHDN and CDR2 FVKESK. Sequencing input: peripheral blood. The clonotype comes from a woman of 80 years or more with acute or convalescent COVID-19. The chain is built from TRBV14 and TRBJ2-5, with no clear D. The CDR3 nucleotides read TGTGGCCATTTGGGTGAGGAAGAGACCCAGTACTTC. Amino acids: CGHLGEEETQYF.